These 22 T cell receptor beta chains share one sample of origin, sequenced in a study of T cell responses to AZD1222 COVID-19 vaccine. Profiled with immunoSEQ multiplex PCR; TCRdb holds only in-frame clones, not every one. The profile shows about 200,000 clones, 85% to 95% of them singletons. Specimen: peripheral blood, collected 28 days after the second AZD1222 dose. These receptors originate from an adult who received the AZD1222 COVID-19 vaccine.

This chain connects TRBV4-2 to TRBJ2-7; 8 bases are a match to TRBD2. The CDR3 length is 14 residues. The V gene's germline CDR1 is LGHNA and CDR2 YNFKEQ. J was trimmed by 3 bases and V by 4 bases; bases with no gene match: 5. For the CDR3, the DNA is TGTGCCAGCAGCCCCGGGGGGGGGTTCTACGAGCAGTACTTC. Its protein product is CASSPGGGFYEQYF.

The chain couples TRBV27 to TRBJ2-5; tentative D call: TRBD1 (5 bases). The germline gives CDR1 MNHEY, CDR2 SMNVEV (reference sequence). The germline V and J ends were trimmed by 11 bases and 5 bases, with 18 bases remaining between them. The CDR3 spans 13 residues. The CDR3 loop is CAVGEQAGETQYF. Here the CDR3 DNA reads TGTGCCGTTGGGGAACAGGCCGGGGAGACCCAGTACTTC.

The chain uses TRBV28 and TRBJ1-1; a possible D gene is TRBD1 (5 bases). V dropped 9 bases and J dropped 4 bases, with 24 bases sitting between them. CDR3 length equals 16 residues. Germline CDR1 reads MDHEN; CDR2 reads SYDVKM. This chain's CDR3 is CASPPDPRAGRTEAFF. The DNA of the CDR3 is TGTGCCAGTCCGCCCGATCCAAGAGCAGGGCGCACTGAAGCTTTCTTT.

This chain connects TRBV5-4 to TRBJ1-6; 7 positions agree with TRBD1. CDR1 and CDR2 from the germline V gene are SGHNT and YYREEE (reference sequence). V shed 4 bases, J shed 7 bases, and the junction held 11 bases outside the gene matches. The CDR3 contains 16 residues. This CDR3 reads CASSTGTDAVNSPLHF. The CDR3 bases are TGTGCCAGCAGCACAGGGACAGATGCCGTGAATTCACCCCTCCACTTT.

The chain recombines TRBV7-2 with TRBJ1-6; 7 bases are shared with TRBD1. This CDR3 is 14 amino acids long. V lost 5 bases, J lost 9 bases, and 7 bases stayed unmatched. CDR1 and CDR2 from the germline V gene are SGHTA and FQGNSA. The CDR3 region has the DNA TGTGCCAGCAGCCGTCCCCAGGGGGGTTCACCCCTCCACTTT. It encodes CASSRPQGGSPLHF.

The gene calls are TRBV19 and TRBJ1-5; 10 bases agree with TRBD1. The CDR3 is made up of 16 amino acids. V lost 5 bases and J lost 4; bases outside the gene matches: 8. Germline CDR1 is LNHDA and CDR2 is SQIVND (reference sequence). The CDR3 DNA reads as TGTGCCAGTAGTTTCCCGGGACAGGGGCAGAATCAGCCCCAGCATTTT. Its translation is CASSFPGQGQNQPQHF.

The chain has TRBV13 and TRBJ1-4; possibly TRBD1 for D (6 bases). From germline, CDR1 is PRHDT and CDR2 FYEKMQ (reference sequence). CDR3 length: 13 amino acids. The ends were cut back, 5 bases at V and 5 bases at J, with 9 bases in the middle. The CDR3 here is CASSQGQNEKLFF. The CDR3 DNA is TGTGCCAGCAGCCAAGGACAGAATGAAAAACTGTTTTTT.

This rearrangement joins TRBV29-1 to TRBJ2-7; 12 positions agree with TRBD2. CDR3 size: 15 residues. Looked up from germline, CDR1 is SQVTM and CDR2 is ANQGSEA. Germline trimming cut 2 bases from V and 2 bases from J; bases unmatched to any gene: 4. The CDR3 is CSVELAGGHPYEQYF. Here the CDR3 DNA reads TGCAGCGTTGAACTAGCGGGGGGGCATCCCTACGAGCAGTACTTC.

This chain links TRBV24-1 with TRBJ2-7; the match to TRBD2 covers 12 bases. V shed 2 bases, J shed 4 bases, and the junction held 2 bases outside the gene matches. The CDR3 extends over 15 amino acids. Germline V gene lookup returns CDR1 KGHDR and CDR2 SFDVKD. The CDR3 bases are TGTGCCACCAGTGATTCGACTAGCGGGGGTTACGAGCAGTACTTC. It codes for CATSDSTSGGYEQYF.

This rearrangement joins TRBV3-1 (or the pseudogene TRBV3-2) to TRBJ1-2; D gene uncertain. V was clipped by 4 bases and J by 7 bases, with 16 bases between them. Germline-derived CDR1 and CDR2 are LGHDT and YNNKEL (reference sequence). The length of the CDR3 is 14 residues. The CDR3 coding sequence is TGTGCCAGCAGCCTGCGGGTTTGGGTCTCTGGCTACACCTTC. Protein sequence: CASSLRVWVSGYTF.

The chain uses TRBV28 and TRBJ1-1; D unclear. V was cut by 3 bases and J by 1 base, with 12 bases left in between. The CDR3 runs 15 residues. The germline CDR1 and CDR2 sequences are MDHEN and SYDVKM. CDR3 bases: TGTGCCAGCAGTTTGGTCGGGATACCGAACACTGAAGCTTTCTTT. Protein product: CASSLVGIPNTEAFF.

The rearrangement links TRBV11-2 to TRBJ2-3; 9 bases align to TRBD2. Unmatched junction bases numbered 11, after V lost 5 bases and J lost 5 bases. This CDR3 comprises 16 residues. Germline values: CDR1 SGHAT, CDR2 FQNNGV. The CDR3 region is CASSPLSGGPRDTQYF. CDR3 bases: TGTGCCAGCAGCCCCCTAAGCGGGGGGCCTAGAGATACGCAGTATTTT.

The chain recombines TRBV18 with TRBJ1-2, with D possibly being TRBD1 (5 bases). From germline, CDR1 is KGHSH and CDR2 LQKENI. The V and J ends lost 3 bases and 7 bases respectively, with 21 bases between them. This CDR3 is 16 amino acids long. The CDR3 spells CASSPTTNPWGVGYTF. The DNA for the CDR3 is TGTGCCAGCTCACCTACGACAAACCCCTGGGGGGTTGGCTACACCTTC.

Points on this clone: Other nucleotide sequences from this sample produce the same CDR3. The chain uses TRBV6-5 and TRBJ1-2, with D maybe TRBD1 (5 bases). The CDR3 length is 12 residues. Germline CDR1 MNHEY, CDR2 SVGAGI. Between the trimmed V and J ends, which lost 6 bases and 2 bases, there was a span of 7 bases. In DNA form, the CDR3 reads TGTGCCAGCAGGGGGACCAACTATGGCTACACCTTC. Translating it yields CASRGTNYGYTF.

This chain links TRBV4-1 with TRBJ2-2; TRBD2 agrees at 9 bases. The V gene's germline CDR1 is MGHRA and CDR2 YSYEKL. The CDR3 is 18 residues long. V was pared by 2 bases and J by 4 bases, with 11 bases of the junction left unmatched. This chain's CDR3 is CASSQSSGGSIGTGELFF. CDR3 nucleotide sequence: TGCGCCAGCAGCCAAAGTAGCGGGGGATCAATAGGCACCGGGGAGCTGTTTTTT.

J is TRBJ2-2 and V is TRBV5-1; D call uncertain. The CDR3 is 16 residues long. CDR1 and CDR2 (germline): SGHRS, YFSETQ. V was shortened by 0 bases and J by 1 base, with 10 bases between the two germline ends. The CDR3 reads CASSLEAGLNTGELFF. The CDR3 DNA follows: TGCGCCAGCAGCTTGGAGGCAGGTCTGAACACCGGGGAGCTGTTTTTT.

A note on this clone: Distinct nucleotide sequences in the sample also encode this CDR3. CDR3 in amino acids: CASSLGNSPLHF. The CDR3 DNA sequence: TGTGCCAGCAGTTTGGGGAATTCACCCCTCCACTTT. The chain carries TRBV27 and TRBJ1-6; D uncertain. Germline CDR1 and CDR2: MNHEY and SMNVEV (reference sequence). V was trimmed by 3 bases and J by 7 bases, leaving 4 bases between them. The CDR3 spans 12 residues.

This clone was detected only once. The rearrangement uses TRBV19 and TRBJ2-1; no reliable D call. Germline V gene lookup returns CDR1 LNHDA and CDR2 SQIVND (reference sequence). The V end lost 6 bases, the J end lost 5 bases, and 14 bases lay between the germline ends. The CDR3 spans 14 residues. The CDR3 DNA sequence: TGTGCCAGTAGGTACGGCCCGATGAACAATGAGCAGTTCTTC. Translating it yields CASRYGPMNNEQFF.

The chain links TRBV20-1 to TRBJ1-1; D call uncertain. This CDR3 comprises 14 residues. Per germline, CDR1 DFQATT and CDR2 SNEGSKA (reference sequence). V gave up 3 bases and J gave up 2 bases, with 13 bases separating them. The CDR3 DNA is TGCAGTGCTAGTTCCCAGAGAGGTAACACTGAAGCTTTCTTT. Amino acid sequence: CSASSQRGNTEAFF.

The genes are TRBV12-3 or TRBV12-4 and TRBJ1-1; 7 bases are shared with TRBD1. Trimming at V came to 8 bases and at J to 0 bases, leaving 3 bases not matched to a gene. This CDR3 is built from 13 residues. The CDR3 spells CASGGQMNTEAFF. The CDR3 DNA reads as TGTGCCAGCGGGGGACAGATGAACACTGAAGCTTTCTTT.

The chain combines TRBV28 with TRBJ1-5; 10 positions agree with TRBD1. V was clipped by 3 bases and J by 7 bases; unmatched bases: 3. The germline CDR1 and CDR2 sequences are MDHEN and SYDVKM. The length of the CDR3 is 14 residues. DNA of the CDR3: TGTGCCAGCAGTTTGGACAGGGGGAACCAGCCCCAGCATTTT. This gives the protein CASSLDRGNQPQHF.

The chain employs TRBV5-5 and TRBJ1-2; no clear D gene. Trimming removed 0 bases at V and 0 bases at J, with 12 bases between. The CDR3 length is 16 residues. CDR1 and CDR2 (germline): SGHKS, YYEKEE (reference sequence). This CDR3 is CASSLESWEANYGYTF. CDR3 DNA sequence: TGTGCCAGCAGCTTGGAATCGTGGGAAGCTAACTATGGCTACACCTTC.